The sequence of this T cell receptor (beta chain) was determined in a study of blood T cell repertoires in COVID-19. Overall study: Samples of COVID-19 (acute and convalescent) were obtained from the United States, Italy and Spain. Sources were T cells, B-cell-depleted T cells, or PBMCs; the material itself was cDNA or gDNA.

In the study's own analysis: Counts of nucleated cells, estimated from reference gene primer amplification, were obtained. The assay was immunoSEQ multiplex PCR, and TCRdb's table has in-frame clones only and misses some. V and J calls and clone size follow that table, whereas D and trimming were derived from the DNA. The table lists approximately 350,000 clones, about 90% of them singletons, with roughly 3% in the top ten. Trimming cost V 1 base and J 1 base, with 8 bases left between them. This CDR3 contains 15 residues. Germline V gene data show CDR1 as LNHDA and CDR2 as SQIVND (reference sequence).

The rearrangement links TRBV19 to TRBJ2-1; D perhaps matches TRBD2 (6 bases). Material for sequencing was peripheral blood. The clonotype originates from a woman under 30 who had recovered from COVID-19. CDR3 loop: CASSIGTKSYNEQFF. In nucleotides, the CDR3 is TGTGCCAGTAGTATAGGGACTAAGTCCTACAATGAGCAGTTCTTC.